This T cell receptor beta chain was sequenced for a study of post-analysis software for immune sequencing data. On the study more broadly: The courses of disease that were included comprised relapsing-remitting, secondary progressive and progressive-relapsing multiple sclerosis.

This clonotype was seen many times. Its antigen is currently unknown. Carried by the TCR beta cDNA libraries were unique molecular identifiers. TCRdb re-analysed the PCR reads in MiXCR, keeping a single row per CDR3 protein. Seen here are 150,000 to 200,000 distinct CDR3 sequences, about 29% observed once, and the top ten hold 1.5%. General study points: Clustering by F measure revealed strong co-clustering among samples prepared together in one batch. A few TRBV segments (TRBV5-6, TRBV5-1 and TRBV20-1 among them) occurred more frequently in patients than in controls. Significantly decreased normalized Chao1 diversity was recorded for multiple sclerosis patients relative to controls.

With V trimmed by 2 bases and J by 7 bases, 7 bases remained unmatched. This CDR3 region has 15 residues. The germline CDR1 and CDR2 sequences are MNHNS and SASEGT. This TCR was recovered from a girl under 18 with multiple sclerosis. The V and J genes are TRBV6-1 and TRBJ2-1, with 8 bases that match TRBD2. The sequencing input was blood. The CDR3 is CASSELSGRSNEQFF. In DNA form, the CDR3 reads TGTGCCAGCAGTGAACTCAGCGGGAGATCGAATGAGCAGTTCTTC.